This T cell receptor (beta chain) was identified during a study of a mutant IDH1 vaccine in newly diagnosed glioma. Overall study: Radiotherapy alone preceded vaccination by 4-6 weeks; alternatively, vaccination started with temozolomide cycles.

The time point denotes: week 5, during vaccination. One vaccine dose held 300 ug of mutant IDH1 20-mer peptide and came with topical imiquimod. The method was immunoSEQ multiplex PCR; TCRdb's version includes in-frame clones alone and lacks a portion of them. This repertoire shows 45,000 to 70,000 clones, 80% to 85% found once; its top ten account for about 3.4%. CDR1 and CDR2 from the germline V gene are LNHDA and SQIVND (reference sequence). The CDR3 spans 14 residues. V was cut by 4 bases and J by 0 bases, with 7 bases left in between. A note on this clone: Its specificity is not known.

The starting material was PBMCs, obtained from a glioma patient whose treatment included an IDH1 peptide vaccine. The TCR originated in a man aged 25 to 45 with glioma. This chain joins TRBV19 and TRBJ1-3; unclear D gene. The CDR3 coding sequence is TGTGCCAGTAGTAGGTGGTCCTCTGGAAACACCATATATTTT. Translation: CASSRWSSGNTIYF.